This T cell receptor (beta chain) was observed in a study of T-cell reconstitution after alpha-beta-depleted transplantation in children. Study-wide findings and caveats: Reportedly, alpha-beta T cells present about two months post-transplant originated from several hundred expanded clones of graft origin. T-cell counts and diversity at one year post-transplant came mainly from newly produced T cells. At day 60, the high TCRbeta diversity found in some patients originated from recipient T cells and thymic progenitors that had survived.

About this clonotype itself: No antigen is known for it.

V lost 4 bases and J 2 bases, leaving 15 bases between the germline ends. The CDR3 totals 16 residues. Germline loops: CDR1 MNHEY, CDR2 SVGEGT. A library of TCRbeta sequences, prepared with unique molecular identifiers, was generated. TCRdb re-called the PCR reads through MiXCR, storing one row per CDR3 protein. The sample contains about 210,000 distinct CDR3 sequences, approximately 15% of which appear only once. The TCR sequence derives from a male patient under 10 years old who had a stem cell transplant for acute lymphoblastic leukemia, so the T cells may come from the graft donor. Sample: PBMCs, mostly from graft donor cells, taken 360 days after TCRalphabeta/CD19-depleted stem cell transplant. This chain uses TRBV6-2 or TRBV6-3 with TRBJ1-5; D unresolved. CDR3 sequence: CASSWDRVKGNQPQHF. DNA of the CDR3: TGTGCCAGCAGTTGGGATCGGGTAAAAGGCAATCAGCCCCAGCATTTT.